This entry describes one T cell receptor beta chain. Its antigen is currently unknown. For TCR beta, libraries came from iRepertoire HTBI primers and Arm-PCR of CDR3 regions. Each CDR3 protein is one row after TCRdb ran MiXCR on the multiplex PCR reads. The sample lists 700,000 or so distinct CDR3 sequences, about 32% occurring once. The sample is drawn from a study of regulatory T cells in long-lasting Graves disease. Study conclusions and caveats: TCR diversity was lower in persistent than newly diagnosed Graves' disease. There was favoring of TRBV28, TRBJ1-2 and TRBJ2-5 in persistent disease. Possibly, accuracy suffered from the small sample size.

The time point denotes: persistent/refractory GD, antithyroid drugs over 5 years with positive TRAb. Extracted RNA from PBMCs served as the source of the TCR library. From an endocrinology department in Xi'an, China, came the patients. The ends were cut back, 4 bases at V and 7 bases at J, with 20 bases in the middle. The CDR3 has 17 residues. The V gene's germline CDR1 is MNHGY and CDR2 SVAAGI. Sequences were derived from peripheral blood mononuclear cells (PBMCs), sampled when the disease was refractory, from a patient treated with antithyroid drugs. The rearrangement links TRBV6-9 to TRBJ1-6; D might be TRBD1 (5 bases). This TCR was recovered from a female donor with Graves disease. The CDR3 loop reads CASSLAAGLTWNSPLHF. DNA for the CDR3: TGTGCCAGCAGTTTAGCGGCAGGGTTAACATGGAATTCACCCCTCCACTTT.